Below, 9 T cell receptor beta chains from the same sample are listed, as sequenced in a study of T-cell memory formation after mild COVID-19. TCRdb processed the 5' RACE reads anew with MiXCR; each CDR3 protein has one entry. Here the sample spans about 110,000 distinct CDR3 sequences, about a sixth being singletons. Input material: PBMCs or a T cell subset sorted from them (not recorded which). Source of these receptors: an adult woman who had mild COVID-19 (a few samples of this study predate the infection). Cell type and time point are not known.

This chain uses TRBV7-9 with TRBJ2-3; perhaps TRBD1 as D (6 bases). This CDR3 has 16 residues. V gave up 1 base and J gave up 2 bases, with 13 bases separating them. Germline loops: CDR1 SEHNR, CDR2 FQNEAQ (reference sequence). The CDR3 nucleotides are TGTGCCAGCAGCTTAGTAGAGGGGGTTTCCACAGATACGCAGTATTTT. As protein: CASSLVEGVSTDTQYF.

The chain carries TRBV5-1 and TRBJ1-1; D gene unclear. V was trimmed by 5 bases and J by 1 base, leaving 15 bases between them. CDR1 is SGHRS and CDR2 is YFSETQ in the germline V gene. The CDR3 contains 15 residues. CDR3 sequence: CASSHYQTQNTEAFF. DNA for the CDR3: TGCGCCAGCAGTCATTATCAGACGCAGAACACTGAAGCTTTCTTT.

This clonotype was detected only a few times. The chain uses TRBV7-8 and TRBJ1-5; D unclear. The V end was cut by 3 bases, the J end by 0 bases, with 12 bases between. Germline V gene sequence: CDR1 SGHVS, CDR2 FQNEAQ. This CDR3 has 16 amino acids. The DNA of the CDR3 is TGTGCCAGCAGCTTCTTCCCACTTAATAGCAATCAGCCCCAGCATTTT. Its translation: CASSFFPLNSNQPQHF.

The chain recombines TRBV7-9 with TRBJ2-1, with TRBD2 matching over 11 bases. The CDR3 sequence is 16 residues long. CDR1 and CDR2 (germline): SEHNR, FQNEAQ (reference sequence). Trimming cost V 5 bases and J 4 bases; bases outside gene matches: 7. Here the CDR3 DNA reads TGTGCCAGCAGCCCGGACTCTAGCGGGGGGTACAATGAGCAGTTCTTC. It translates to CASSPDSSGGYNEQFF.

The chain links TRBV12-3 or TRBV12-4 to TRBJ1-1, with D tentatively TRBD1 (5 bases). Trimming pared 6 bases from V and 7 bases from J, leaving 12 bases between. The CDR3 sequence is 12 residues long. CDR3 in DNA: TGTGCCAGCAGGGGGGGAGAGGGTGAAGCTTTCTTT. Residues: CASRGGEGEAFF.

This sequence joins TRBV11-2 and TRBJ2-6; perhaps TRBD1 as D (6 bases). Trimming took off 3 bases at V and 3 bases at J, with 9 bases between the two ends. There are 15 residues in the CDR3. Germline V gene sequence: CDR1 SGHAT, CDR2 FQNNGV. CDR3 DNA sequence: TGTGCCAGCAGCTTGGGGGCAAATGGGGCCAACGTCCTGACTTTC. It codes for CASSLGANGANVLTF.

This clonotype has ten or more counts. CDR3 in DNA: TGTGCCAGCAGAATAGCGGGCGGTAGCACAGATACGCAGTATTTT. Translation: CASRIAGGSTDTQYF. The chain links TRBV12-3 or TRBV12-4 to TRBJ2-3, with 7 bases aligning to TRBD2. The CDR3 is 15 residues long. The J segment lost 0 bases and the V segment lost 6 bases, leaving 6 bases of the junction unmatched.

This clonotype was counted a few times. The J gene is TRBJ2-3, the V gene TRBV7-8, with D uncertain. Trimming took off 4 bases at V and 1 base at J, with 18 bases between the two ends. This CDR3 comprises 17 residues. Germline CDR1 and CDR2: SGHVS and FQNEAQ. CDR3 region: CASSSSEPRGGTDTQYF. Here the CDR3 DNA reads TGTGCCAGCAGCTCCTCAGAGCCCCGTGGGGGCACAGATACGCAGTATTTT.

V and J are TRBV5-1 and TRBJ2-5; D gene uncertain. CDR1 is SGHRS, CDR2 YFSETQ, per germline. The CDR3 is 13 amino acids. Deletions cut 0 bases from V and 2 bases from J, with 5 bases between. In DNA form, the CDR3 reads TGCGCCAGCAGCTTGGTTGGTCAAGAGACCCAGTACTTC. It codes for CASSLVGQETQYF. Full variable domain (outside the CDR3, taken from reference TRBV5-1 and TRBJ2-5): KAGVTQTPRYLIKTRGQQVTLSCSPISGHRSVSWYQQTPGQGLQFLFEYFSETQRNKGNFPGRFSGRQFSNSRSEMNVSTLELGDSALYLCASSLVGQETQYFGPGTRLLVL.